Listed here is a single T cell receptor (beta chain). The data belong to a study of T cell responses to AZD1222 COVID-19 vaccine. Deletions cut 6 bases from V and 6 bases from J, with 14 bases between. The CDR3 totals 14 residues. CDR1 is SNHLY and CDR2 is FYNNEI in the germline V gene. The protocol was immunoSEQ multiplex PCR, while the TCRdb copy is restricted to in-frame clones and leaves out a portion. This sample has more than 150,000 clones, with about 90% found just once. The chain recombines TRBV2 with TRBJ1-4; D possibly corresponds to TRBD1 (6 bases). Source: peripheral blood, taken 28 days after the second AZD1222 dose. The source is an adult who received the AZD1222 COVID-19 vaccine. In nucleotides, the CDR3 is TGTGCCAGCAGGAACAGGGTGGGGGATGAAAAACTGTTTTTT. Protein product: CASRNRVGDEKLFF.